The T cell receptor beta chain described here comes from a study of technical replicates of blood from several donors. TCRdb's table, derived via immunoSEQ multiplex PCR, lists solely in-frame clones and lacks some. The sample lists about 74,000 clones, about 95% seen once, with approximately 0.26% in the top ten. Between the trimmed V and J ends, which lost 7 bases and 3 bases, there was a span of 16 bases. This CDR3 has 14 residues. The germline V gene encodes CDR1 MDHEN and CDR2 SYDVKM. This TCR was sampled from a human donor in good health. The chain joins TRBV28 to TRBJ2-7, with a possible D match to TRBD2 (5 bases). The sequenced sample was T cells isolated from PBMCs. The CDR3 loop reads CASTEGPGVYEQYF. DNA of the CDR3: TGTGCCAGCACTGAGGGCCCGGGCGTCTACGAGCAGTACTTC.